This TCR beta chain is from a study of cytomegalovirus exposure and HLA in healthy donors. Study-wide findings and caveats: By HLA locus, TCR association rates varied in a later analysis, with DRB1 showing the most and HLA-C the fewest. Being productive about 87% or about 30% of the time was typical of most TCR beta V segments in an earlier analysis.

CDR1 SEHNR and CDR2 FQNEAQ come from the germline V gene (reference sequence). This CDR3 contains 16 residues. Losses at the gene ends were 5 bases for V and 0 bases for J; bases not matched to a gene: 4. Likely unrecorded immune exposures existed in these nominally healthy donors. Remarks on this clone: Its antigen is still unknown.

This PCR relied on a set of 60 Vbeta primers and 13 Jbeta primers. Repertoires were generated with immunoSEQ multiplex PCR, while TCRdb's copy carries only in-frame clones and drops some. The table shows 150,000 to 200,000 clones, with roughly 70% occurring only once. The sequenced sample was PBMCs. This receptor was taken from a man aged 35-49 years in good health and CMV-seropositive. V gene TRBV7-9 combines with J gene TRBJ1-2; TRBD1 agrees at 12 bases. The CDR3 loop reads CASSTGQGAANYGYTF. The CDR3 DNA follows: TGTGCCAGCAGCACGGGACAGGGGGCAGCTAACTATGGCTACACCTTC.